Listed below are T cell receptor beta chains from one sample, sequenced in a study of cytomegalovirus exposure and HLA in healthy donors. TCRdb's copy holds only in-frame clones and misses some; the assay was immunoSEQ multiplex PCR. The table includes some 150,000 clones, approximately 88% detected once. The sequenced material came from PBMCs. The source is a woman younger than 45 in good health and CMV-seronegative. Both conserved end residues are part of each CDR3. The D gene is left open where the match is weak. Only part of the rows carry a size: once, few, many, or a class if the clone is expanded.

>NA|TRBJ2-7|TRBV18|NA
CASSPITSSLAYEQYF
TGTGCCAGCTCACCAATTACGTCATCCCTAGCCTACGAGCAGTACTTC
>NA|TRBJ1-1|TRBV18|TRBD1
CASSPGQVKGAEAFF
TGTGCCAGCTCACCGGGACAGGTTAAAGGGGCTGAAGCTTTCTTT
>NA|TRBJ1-2|TRBV19|NA
CASSKGQGWNYGYTF
TGTGCCAGTAGTAAGGGTCAGGGATGGAACTATGGCTACACCTTC
>few|TRBJ2-1|TRBV5-1|NA
CASTHSYNEQFF
TGCGCCAGCACCCACTCCTACAATGAGCAGTTCTTC
>few|TRBJ1-1|TRBV18|NA
CASSPLRLMNTEAFF
TGTGCCAGCTCACCCCTGCGTTTGATGAACACTGAAGCTTTCTTT
>NA|TRBJ1-3|TRBV5-6|NA
CASSVTGGSTSGNTIYF
TGTGCCAGCAGCGTGACGGGAGGATCCACCTCTGGAAACACCATATATTTT
>NA|TRBJ2-5|TRBV27|NA
CASSPGGAAGETQYF
TGTGCCAGCAGTCCGGGTGGGGCCGCCGGGGAGACCCAGTACTTC
>NA|TRBJ1-4|TRBV5-1|NA
CASSPRWGATNEKLFF
TGCGCCAGCAGCCCCCGGTGGGGAGCAACTAATGAAAAACTGTTTTTT
>NA|TRBJ2-5|TRBV29-1|TRBD2
CSVVGGPFQETQYF
TGCAGCGTTGTGGGAGGGCCCTTCCAAGAGACCCAGTACTTC
>NA|TRBJ2-7|TRBV30|TRBD1
CAWLGQGRSEQYF
TGTGCCTGGCTGGGACAGGGTCGAAGCGAGCAGTACTTC
>NA|TRBJ2-7|TRBV4-1|TRBD1
CASSPRFNRGFSYEQYF
TGCGCCAGCAGCCCAAGGTTCAACAGGGGGTTCTCCTACGAGCAGTACTTC
>NA|TRBJ2-5|TRBV4-3|TRBD2
CASSPKLLAGGRETQYF
TGCGCCAGCAGCCCCAAACTACTAGCGGGGGGGCGAGAGACCCAGTACTTC
>NA|TRBJ1-1|TRBV2|NA
CASSAAGGRTEAFF
TGTGCCAGCAGTGCGGCAGGCGGGCGCACTGAAGCTTTCTTT
>few|TRBJ1-1|TRBV5-1|NA
CASRSGGNTEAFF
TGCGCCAGCAGATCGGGAGGGAACACTGAAGCTTTCTTT
>NA|TRBJ1-2|TRBV5-6|NA
CASSSTGREGYGYTF
TGTGCCAGCAGCTCGACGGGCCGAGAGGGCTATGGCTACACCTTC
>NA|TRBJ1-5|TRBV15|TRBD1
CATSRGGDRGQGQPQHF
TGTGCCACCAGCAGGGGGGGGGACAGGGGGCAGGGTCAGCCCCAGCATTTT
>once|TRBJ1-6|TRBV9|NA
CASSVALLVDSPLHF
TGTGCCAGCAGCGTAGCCCTCCTTGTAGATTCACCCCTCCACTTT
>NA|TRBJ1-4|TRBV28|NA
CASSFGGADEKLFF
TGTGCCAGCAGTTTCGGGGGGGCAGATGAAAAACTGTTTTTT
>NA|TRBJ2-2|TRBV29-1|NA
CSVQEHQLTGELFF
TGCAGCGTCCAGGAACATCAACTCACCGGGGAGCTGTTTTTT
>NA|TRBJ2-7|TRBV9|TRBD2
CASSGRASGTVSYEQYF
TGTGCCAGCAGCGGGAGGGCTAGCGGGACTGTTTCCTACGAGCAGTACTTC
>NA|TRBJ1-1|TRBV14|NA
CASSQGVGHGPVNTEAFF
TGTGCCAGCAGCCAAGGGGTTGGACACGGGCCAGTGAACACTGAAGCTTTCTTT
>NA|TRBJ1-1|TRBV30|NA
CAWATGRAFF
TGTGCCTGGGCTACAGGGAGAGCTTTCTTT
>NA|TRBJ2-2|TRBV11-3|NA
CASSPLGGTGELFF
TGTGCCAGCAGCCCCCTCGGAGGGACCGGGGAGCTGTTTTTT
>NA|TRBJ2-1|TRBV19|TRBD2
CASSIPARAAGYNEQFF
TGTGCCAGTAGTATACCGGCCCGGGCAGCGGGATATAATGAGCAGTTCTTC
>NA|TRBJ1-2|TRBV7-9|NA
CASTHSGTENYGYTF
TGTGCCAGCACCCATTCCGGGACTGAGAACTATGGCTACACCTTC
>NA|TRBJ2-7|TRBV7-9|TRBD1
CASSRRDRWGYEQYF
TGTGCCAGCAGCCGGAGGGACAGGTGGGGCTACGAGCAGTACTTC
>NA|TRBJ1-1|TRBV11-2|TRBD1
CASSLLPTGGEAFF
TGTGCCAGCAGCTTGCTCCCCACAGGGGGGGAAGCTTTCTTT
>NA|TRBJ2-7|TRBV28|NA
CASTHRTGKAPYEQYF
TGTGCCAGCACCCATAGAACAGGGAAAGCTCCCTACGAGCAGTACTTC
>once|TRBJ1-1|TRBV7-9|NA
CSSSLGGDTAFF
TGTTCCAGCAGCTTAGGAGGGGACACAGCTTTCTTT
>few|TRBJ2-1|TRBV6-1|TRBD1
CASSPRDRVDNEQFF
TGTGCCAGCAGTCCCCGGGACAGGGTCGACAATGAGCAGTTCTTC
>NA|TRBJ2-1|TRBV2|NA
CASSDALSGIEQFF
TGTGCCAGCAGTGATGCGCTTTCGGGGATAGAGCAGTTCTTC
>NA|TRBJ2-1|TRBV4-1|TRBD2
CASSQDGLAGYQFF
TGCGCCAGCAGCCAGGACGGACTAGCGGGATATCAGTTCTTC
>NA|TRBJ1-2|TRBV18|TRBD1
CASSPGQGALSYGYTF
TGTGCCAGCTCACCGGGACAGGGGGCGCTTAGCTATGGCTACACCTTC
>NA|TRBJ1-1|TRBV2|NA
CASSPHMNTEAFF
TGTGCCAGCAGCCCTCACATGAACACTGAAGCTTTCTTT
>NA|TRBJ2-3|TRBV5-4|TRBD2
CASSPGTSGRSTDTQYF
TGTGCCAGCAGCCCCGGGACTAGCGGGAGGTCAACAGATACGCAGTATTTT
>NA|TRBJ1-5|TRBV27|NA
CASSYDNNQPQHF
TGTGCCAGCAGTTACGACAACAATCAGCCCCAGCATTTT
>NA|TRBJ2-2|TRBV29-1|NA
CSADRGTGELFF
TGCAGCGCAGATAGGGGCACCGGGGAGCTGTTTTTT
>once|TRBJ1-2|TRBV18|TRBD1
CASKTGSNYGYTF
TGTGCCAGCAAGACAGGGTCTAACTATGGCTACACCTTC
>NA|TRBJ2-2|TRBV18|TRBD1
CASSRDSPQMNTGELFF
TGTGCCAGCTCCCGGGACAGTCCTCAAATGAACACCGGGGAGCTGTTTTTT
>NA|TRBJ2-6|TRBV9|NA
CASSTGSSGANVLTF
TGTGCCAGCAGCACAGGGAGCTCTGGGGCCAACGTCCTGACTTTC
>NA|TRBJ2-1|TRBV27|TRBD1
CASRPGQGRPNEQFF
TGTGCCAGCAGACCGGGACAGGGGCGCCCCAATGAGCAGTTCTTC
>NA|TRBJ2-1|TRBV11-3|NA
CASSLGQNYNEQFF
TGTGCCAGCAGCTTAGGGCAAAACTACAATGAGCAGTTCTTC
>NA|TRBJ2-7|TRBV19|NA
CASTPPGSPREQYF
TGTGCCAGTACACCTCCGGGATCCCCTAGGGAGCAGTACTTC
>NA|TRBJ2-5|TRBV5-8|TRBD2
CASSFGGGETQYF
TGTGCCAGCAGCTTTGGCGGGGGAGAGACCCAGTACTTC
>NA|TRBJ1-1|TRBV10-2|NA
CASSERGGGTEAFF
TGCGCCAGCAGTGAGCGGGGGGGCGGCACTGAAGCTTTCTTT
>NA|TRBJ2-1|TRBV5-1|TRBD2
CASSPPRTSGGNEQFF
TGCGCCAGCTCCCCTCCCCGGACTAGCGGGGGGAATGAGCAGTTCTTC
>NA|TRBJ2-1|TRBV18|NA
CASSFGGGRTSYNEQFF
TGTGCCAGCTCATTCGGTGGAGGGAGGACTTCCTACAATGAGCAGTTCTTC
>NA|TRBJ1-5|TRBV6-5|TRBD1
CASSTGGAGGQPQHF
TGTGCCAGCAGTACAGGGGGCGCCGGGGGTCAGCCCCAGCATTTT
>NA|TRBJ2-7|TRBV9|TRBD2
CASSEGGAGGLPGYEQYF
TGTGCCAGCAGCGAAGGTGGAGCGGGAGGCCTCCCTGGGTACGAGCAGTACTTC
>NA|TRBJ2-7|TRBV4-3|TRBD1
CASSQELTGGSYEQYF
TGCGCCAGCAGCCAAGAACTCACAGGGGGTTCCTACGAGCAGTACTTC
>NA|TRBJ1-2|TRBV10-2|TRBD1
CASRAGTVSNYGYTF
TGCGCCAGCAGGGCCGGGACAGTCAGTAACTATGGCTACACCTTC
>NA|TRBJ1-5|TRBV7-2|NA
CASGASNQPQHF
TGTGCCAGCGGGGCGAGCAATCAGCCCCAGCATTTT
>NA|TRBJ2-3|TRBV28|TRBD1
CASSVPRQGSTDTQYF
TGTGCCAGCAGTGTCCCCCGACAGGGTAGCACAGATACGCAGTATTTT
>NA|TRBJ2-5|TRBV19|TRBD1
CASSKDRGETQYF
TGTGCCAGTAGTAAGGACAGGGGGGAGACCCAGTACTTC
>NA|TRBJ2-3|TRBV5-4|NA
CASSLAGADTQYF
TGTGCCAGCAGCTTGGCGGGGGCAGATACGCAGTATTTT
>once|TRBJ1-3|TRBV7-8|TRBD1
CASSRKDRGSGNTIYF
TGTGCCAGCAGCCGGAAGGACAGGGGGTCCGGAAACACCATATATTTT
>NA|TRBJ1-2|TRBV18|TRBD1
CASSETGVNYGYTF
TGTGCCAGCTCAGAGACAGGGGTCAACTATGGCTACACCTTC
>NA|TRBJ2-7|TRBV27|TRBD2
CATAPGLALGKQYF
TGTGCCACTGCCCCGGGACTAGCCCTAGGCAAGCAGTACTTC
>NA|TRBJ1-2|TRBV9|NA
CASSVRANYGYTF
TGTGCCAGCAGCGTAAGAGCTAACTATGGCTACACCTTC